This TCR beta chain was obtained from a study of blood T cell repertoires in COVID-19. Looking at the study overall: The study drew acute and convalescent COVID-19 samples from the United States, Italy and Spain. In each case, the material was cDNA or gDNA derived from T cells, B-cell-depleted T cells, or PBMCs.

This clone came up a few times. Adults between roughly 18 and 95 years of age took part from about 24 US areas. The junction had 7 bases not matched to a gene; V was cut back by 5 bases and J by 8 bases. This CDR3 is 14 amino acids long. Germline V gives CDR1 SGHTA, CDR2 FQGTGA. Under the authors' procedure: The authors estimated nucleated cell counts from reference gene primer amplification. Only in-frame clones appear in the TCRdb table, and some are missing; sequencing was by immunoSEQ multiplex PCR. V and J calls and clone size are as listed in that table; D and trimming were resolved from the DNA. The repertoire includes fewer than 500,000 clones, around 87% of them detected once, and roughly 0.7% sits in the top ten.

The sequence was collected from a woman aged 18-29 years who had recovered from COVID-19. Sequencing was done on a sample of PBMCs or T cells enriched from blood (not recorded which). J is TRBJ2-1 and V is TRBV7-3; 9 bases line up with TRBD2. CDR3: CASSPGTSSDEQFF. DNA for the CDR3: TGTGCCAGCAGCCCGGGGACTAGCAGCGATGAGCAGTTCTTC.